These T cell receptor beta chains were read from a single sample in a study of T cell changes during pregnancy in multiple sclerosis. Clones were sequenced by immunoSEQ multiplex PCR, and TCRdb holds only the in-frame ones, with some missing. The table records 75,000 to 95,000 clones, 91% of them present only once. This specimen was peripheral blood, taken before pregnancy. The receptors derive from a female donor with multiple sclerosis, enrolled in a pregnancy study. Each CDR3 is given with its conserved first and last residue. Size tells how often a clone was seen (once, few, many) or the class of an expanded clone, and some rows leave it out.

V gene: TRBV14
CDR3 length: 15
clone size: -
CDR3 protein: CASSLTTGAGEKLFF

V gene: TRBV5-1
CDR3 length: 17
clone size: -
CDR3 protein: CASSFGDYGTSLDEQYF

V gene: TRBV9
CDR3 length: 15
clone size: -
CDR3 protein: CASSVEGTPNSEQYF

V gene: TRBV4-1
CDR3 length: 15
clone size: -
CDR3 protein: CASSPPSVTGNTIYF

V gene: TRBV2
CDR3 length: 14
clone size: once
CDR3 protein: CARSPGQAYNEQFF

V gene: TRBV27
CDR3 length: 16
clone size: -
CDR3 protein: CASSFVLAGGPYEQYF

V gene: TRBV5-4
CDR3 length: 14
clone size: -
CDR3 protein: CASSLKAGAYGYTF

V gene: TRBV15
CDR3 length: 14
clone size: -
CDR3 protein: CATSRGGSLGGYTF

V gene: TRBV9
CDR3 length: 14
clone size: -
CDR3 protein: CASSVDGGSTEAFF

V gene: TRBV4-3
CDR3 length: 15
clone size: -
CDR3 protein: CASSPRDSARDTQYF

V gene: TRBV5-5
CDR3 length: 15
clone size: -
CDR3 protein: CASSWGGNSGNTIYF